This TCR beta chain was sequenced for a study of blood T cell repertoires in COVID-19. The wider study: The study counted Cohort 3 donors as recovered given two negative PCRs, clearance, or symptom resolution. Samples representing acute and convalescent COVID-19 were sourced from the United States, Italy and Spain.

There are 15 residues in the CDR3. Germline V CDR1 and CDR2: SGHVS, FNYEAQ. Trimming took 4 bases from V and 7 from J; bases not matched to a gene: 8. Authors' analysis steps: Quantification of nucleated cells was approximated via reference gene primer amplification. Sequencing used immunoSEQ multiplex PCR; TCRdb keeps in-frame clones, though not all of them. For V, J and clone size, that table is used; D and trimming come from the DNA. Among hundreds of thousands of clones listed, around 90% were seen once. Participant-reported clinical history was the basis for cohort assignment. The J gene is TRBJ2-1, the V gene TRBV7-6; TRBD2 matches at 9 bases. Sequenced: PBMCs or T cells enriched from blood (not recorded which). The source is a woman between 55 and 75 years old in a cohort exposed to, infected with or recovered from COVID-19 (not recorded which). The CDR3 DNA reads TGTGCCAGCAGCTCTAGCGGGACTTCGTTGAATGAGCAGTTCTTC. This gives the protein CASSSSGTSLNEQFF.